The clone carrying this TCR beta chain was seen a handful of times. Its antigen is currently unknown. Unique molecular identifiers were attached to individual cDNA molecules during library preparation. TCRdb processed the RACE reads anew with MiXCR; each CDR3 protein has one entry. The profile covers 300,000 to 400,000 distinct CDR3 sequences, with 4% to 6% appearing a single time and around 2.6% taken by the ten largest. The data were taken from a study of human T cells and chemical hapten exposure. V gave up 3 bases and J gave up 7 bases, with 17 bases separating them. This CDR3 has 15 amino acids. In germline, CDR1 is SGHNT, CDR2 YYREEE (reference sequence). Study findings and constraints: Patch test score was positively correlated with the counts of PT1 expanded TCRs.

Sample time point: pre-sensitization, week 0. Treatment defined: therapeutic diphenylcyclopropenone sensitization with weekly scalp DPC. This sample comprised whole blood, obtained in connection with sensitization to the hapten diphenylcyclopropenone (DPC). This TCR was recovered from a woman aged 45 to 65 with alopecia areata. Some clones in this sample may be carry-over from other donors' samples. The V gene is TRBV5-4, the J gene TRBJ2-1; D possibly corresponds to TRBD2 (7 bases). DNA for the CDR3: TGTGCCAGCAGCTCCTCTAGCGGAGGGGGGAATGAGCAGTTCTTC. Translated, it gives CASSSSSGGGNEQFF.